The 11 T cell receptor beta chains presented below share a single source sample, sequenced in a study of T cells after yellow fever vaccination. Each CDR3 protein gets one entry after TCRdb re-called the 5' RACE reads with MiXCR. In the table there are 100,000 to 150,000 distinct CDR3 sequences, roughly 8.2% of which are singletons. Here the sequenced sample was CD8+ T cells sorted from PBMCs, taken on the day of the yellow fever booster vaccination. These TCRs come from a man between 18 and 35 years old who received the YFV17D yellow fever vaccine.

The chain is built from TRBV7-2 and TRBJ1-5; D perhaps matches TRBD1 (5 bases). This CDR3 contains 16 residues. Trimming took 0 bases from V and 3 from J, leaving 12 bases between them. Germline values: CDR1 SGHTA, CDR2 FQGNSA. DNA of the CDR3: TGTGCCAGCAGCTTAGCGATGGGGCAGAACAATCAGCCCCAGCATTTT. Translated: CASSLAMGQNNQPQHF.

This chain connects TRBV7-2 to TRBJ2-7; D uncertain. Trimming removed 0 bases from V and 0 bases from J, with 9 bases in between. The CDR3 has 15 residues. CDR1 is SGHTA, CDR2 FQGNSA, per germline. The CDR3 DNA is TGTGCCAGCAGCTTAGCGGGAACGAGCTCCTACGAGCAGTACGTC. Translation: CASSLAGTSSYEQYV.

The V call is TRBV21-1, the J call TRBJ2-7. TRBV21-1 constitutes a pseudogene. This CDR3 has 11 amino acids. CDR3 residues: CASPTRSEQYF. Here the CDR3 DNA reads TGTGCCAGCCCAACCCGAAGCGAGCAGTACTTC.

There are a few counts of this clonotype. The gene calls are TRBV7-6 and TRBJ2-2; 11 bases are shared with TRBD2. V was clipped by 5 bases and J by 4 bases; unmatched bases: 18. This CDR3 region has 20 residues. Looked up from germline, CDR1 is SGHVS and CDR2 is FNYEAQ. CDR3 region: CASSPRVGSGGAATTGELFF. The CDR3, as DNA: TGTGCCAGCAGCCCCCGCGTAGGTAGCGGGGGGGCCGCGACCACCGGGGAGCTGTTTTTT.

This clonotype has a count of ten or more. This chain connects TRBV5-5 to TRBJ1-1; possibly TRBD1 for D (6 bases). Germline values: CDR1 SGHKS, CDR2 YYEKEE (reference sequence). This CDR3 is built from 16 residues. Trimming removed 1 base at V and 3 bases at J, with 16 bases between. The CDR3 sequence is CASSLLGRTADTEAFF. In nucleotides, the CDR3 is TGTGCCAGCAGCTTGTTAGGCAGGACAGCGGACACTGAAGCTTTCTTT.

This clonotype was found a few times. One end of the junction is discordant with germline, which a read error may explain. The chain recombines TRBV20-1 with TRBJ2-1; no definite D call. The CDR3 contains 11 residues. Germline V gene data show CDR1 as DFQATT and CDR2 as SNEGSKA (reference sequence). The CDR3 DNA follows: TGCAGTGCGAGAGACTACAATGAGCAGTTCTTC. It codes for CSARDYNEQFF.

This clonotype came up a few times. The CDR3 spells CASSPLNYGYTF. In nucleotides, the CDR3 is TGCGCCAGCAGCCCCTTAAACTATGGCTACACCTTC. The chain carries TRBV5-1 and TRBJ1-2; the D is unclear. CDR1 is SGHRS, CDR2 YFSETQ, per germline. The CDR3 consists of 12 residues. Trimming took 4 bases from V and 2 from J, leaving 6 bases between them. Full variable domain (rest looked up from reference TRBV5-1 and TRBJ1-2): KAGVTQTPRYLIKTRGQQVTLSCSPISGHRSVSWYQQTPGQGLQFLFEYFSETQRNKGNFPGRFSGRQFSNSRSEMNVSTLELGDSALYLCASSPLNYGYTFGSGTRLTVV.

This chain joins TRBV18 and TRBJ1-5, with D uncertain. V shed 6 bases and J shed 5 bases, with 8 bases lying between them. Per the germline V gene, CDR1 is KGHSH and CDR2 is LQKENI. This CDR3 contains 12 residues. The DNA for the CDR3 is TGTGCCAGCTCCCCAACCGATCAGCCCCAGCATTTT. This codes for CASSPTDQPQHF.

The CDR3 is CASGQSNTGELFF. The CDR3 nucleotides read TGTGCTAGTGGGCAGTCGAACACCGGGGAGCTGTTTTTT. V usage is TRBV12-5 and J usage is TRBJ2-2, with D unresolved. Germline V CDR1 and CDR2: LGHNT, FRNRAP. This CDR3 is built from 13 residues. The V end lost 6 bases, the J end lost 0 bases, and 5 bases lay between the germline ends.

This clonotype was detected many times. This CDR3 is CASSYSDDYNEQFF. DNA for the CDR3: TGTGCCAGCAGTTACTCGGACGATTACAATGAGCAGTTCTTC. The genes are TRBV6-2 or TRBV6-3 and TRBJ2-1; D not certain. From germline, CDR1 is MNHEY and CDR2 SVGEGT. The V end lost 0 bases, the J end lost 4 bases, and 7 bases lay between the germline ends. CDR3 size: 14 residues.

The sample holds many counts of this clonotype. The chain has TRBV29-1 and TRBJ2-5, with TRBD2 matching over 8 bases. The CDR3 totals 14 residues. Trimming at V came to 6 bases and at J to 5 bases, leaving 11 bases not matched to a gene. Looked up from germline, CDR1 is SQVTM and CDR2 is ANQGSEA. The CDR3 region has the DNA TGCAGCGTCGATGGACTAGCTGGAGGGGAGACCCAGTACTTC. This sequence encodes CSVDGLAGGETQYF.